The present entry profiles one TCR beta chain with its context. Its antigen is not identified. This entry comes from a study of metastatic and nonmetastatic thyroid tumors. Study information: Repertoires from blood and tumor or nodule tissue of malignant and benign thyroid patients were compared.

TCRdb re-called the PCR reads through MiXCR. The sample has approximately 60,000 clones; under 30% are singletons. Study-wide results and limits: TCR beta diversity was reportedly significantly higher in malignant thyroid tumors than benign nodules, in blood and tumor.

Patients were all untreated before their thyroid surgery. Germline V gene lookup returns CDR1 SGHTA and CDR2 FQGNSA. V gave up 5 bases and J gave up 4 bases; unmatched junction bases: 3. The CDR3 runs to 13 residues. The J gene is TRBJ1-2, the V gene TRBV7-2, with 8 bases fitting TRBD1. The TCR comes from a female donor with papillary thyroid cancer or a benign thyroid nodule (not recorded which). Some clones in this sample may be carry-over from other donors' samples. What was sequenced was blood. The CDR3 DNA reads TGTGCCAGCAGCGCCGGACAGGGCTATGGCTACACCTTC. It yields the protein CASSAGQGYGYTF.